These T cell receptor beta chains were read from a single sample in a study of early T cells in non-severe SARS-CoV-2 infection. Each CDR3 protein is one row after TCRdb ran MiXCR on the 5' RACE reads. This sample has about 72,000 distinct CDR3 sequences, with 10% found just once. The input for sequencing was whole blood, taken at baseline. The source is an adult who was a healthcare worker with PCR-confirmed SARS-CoV-2 infection or an uninfected control (not recorded which). CDR3s include the opening cysteine and the closing phenylalanine or tryptophan. Fields, in order: clone size, J gene, V gene, D gene, CDR3 DNA, CDR3 protein. D genes are given only for firm matches. Clone size is shown for a subset of rows, as once, few, many or a class of expanded clone.

clone size: many; J gene: TRBJ1-5; V gene: TRBV2; D gene: .; CDR3 DNA: TGTGCCAGCAGTGATGGGCGCGGGAATCAGCCCCAGCATTTT; CDR3 protein: CASSDGRGNQPQHF
clone size: .; J gene: TRBJ2-7; V gene: TRBV6-2/TRBV6-3; D gene: .; CDR3 DNA: TGTGCCAGTGGACAAGGGTACTACGAGCAGTACTTC; CDR3 protein: CASGQGYYEQYF
clone size: few; J gene: TRBJ2-1; V gene: TRBV20-1; D gene: .; CDR3 DNA: TGCAGTGCCGCTGGGGGCACGGAGGGTGGTGAGCAGTTCTTC; CDR3 protein: CSAAGGTEGGEQFF
clone size: .; J gene: TRBJ1-2; V gene: TRBV24-1; D gene: TRBD1; CDR3 DNA: TGTGCCACCAGTGTGACAGGGATCTATGGCTACACCTTC; CDR3 protein: CATSVTGIYGYTF
clone size: .; J gene: TRBJ2-7; V gene: TRBV29-1; D gene: TRBD1; CDR3 DNA: TGCAGCGTTGGACAGGGGGCCTCCGAGCAGTACTTC; CDR3 protein: CSVGQGASEQYF
clone size: .; J gene: TRBJ1-1; V gene: TRBV10-3; D gene: TRBD1; CDR3 DNA: TGTGCCATCAGTGTTGACAGGGATCTGAACACTGAAGCTTTCTTT; CDR3 protein: CAISVDRDLNTEAFF
clone size: few; J gene: TRBJ1-3; V gene: TRBV2; D gene: .; CDR3 DNA: TGTGCCAGCAAAAGGGACTCCTTCAGCTCTGGAAACACCATATATTTT; CDR3 protein: CASKRDSFSSGNTIYF
clone size: .; J gene: TRBJ2-7; V gene: TRBV20-1; D gene: TRBD1; CDR3 DNA: TGCAGTGCTAGAATGTGGACAGGCGCACAAACGGGCGAGCAGTACTTC; CDR3 protein: CSARMWTGAQTGEQYF
clone size: .; J gene: TRBJ1-6; V gene: TRBV10-3; D gene: TRBD1; CDR3 DNA: TGTGCCACCAAAGGGACAGGGGATTCACCCCTCCACTTT; CDR3 protein: CATKGTGDSPLHF
clone size: .; J gene: TRBJ1-1; V gene: TRBV11-3; D gene: .; CDR3 DNA: TGTGCCAGCAGCTTAGACCCCGTTAGGTGTCCGGGGATCATGAACACTGAAGTTTTCTTT; CDR3 protein: CASSLDPVRCPGIMNTEVFF
clone size: .; J gene: TRBJ2-7; V gene: TRBV27; D gene: .; CDR3 DNA: TGTGCCAGCAGTTTATCATCCGGGACCCACGAGCAGTACTTC; CDR3 protein: CASSLSSGTHEQYF
clone size: .; J gene: TRBJ1-1; V gene: TRBV3-1; D gene: TRBD1; CDR3 DNA: TGTGCCAGCAGCCAAGATCAGGGGGCGCGCAAAGCTTTCTTT; CDR3 protein: CASSQDQGARKAFF
clone size: .; J gene: TRBJ1-6; V gene: TRBV5-1; D gene: TRBD1; CDR3 DNA: TGCGCCAGCAGCTCCGGGACAGGGAAACCCCTCCACTTT; CDR3 protein: CASSSGTGKPLHF
clone size: many; J gene: TRBJ2-3; V gene: TRBV20-1; D gene: .; CDR3 DNA: TGCAGTGTTTGGCCCACAGATACGCAGTATTTT; CDR3 protein: CSVWPTDTQYF
clone size: .; J gene: TRBJ2-1; V gene: TRBV7-3; D gene: .; CDR3 DNA: TGTGCCAGCAGCTTACGGCAGCACAATGAGCAGTTCTTC; CDR3 protein: CASSLRQHNEQFF
clone size: many; J gene: TRBJ2-1; V gene: TRBV3-1; D gene: .; CDR3 DNA: TGTGCCAGCAGCCAAGGGGACGCCTCCTACAATGAGCAGTTCTTC; CDR3 protein: CASSQGDASYNEQFF
clone size: few; J gene: TRBJ2-5; V gene: TRBV29-1; D gene: .; CDR3 DNA: TGCAGCGTAGTTAGAGTCGTGGGGGTGGAGACCCAGTACTTC; CDR3 protein: CSVVRVVGVETQYF
clone size: many; J gene: TRBJ2-7; V gene: TRBV5-1; D gene: .; CDR3 DNA: TGCGCCAGCAGCTTGAATACAGCCGAGCAGTACTTC; CDR3 protein: CASSLNTAEQYF
clone size: .; J gene: TRBJ2-2; V gene: TRBV7-3; D gene: TRBD1; CDR3 DNA: TGTGCCAGCAGGCGGGACAGGGGGCAGGCCACCGGGGAGCTGTTTTTT; CDR3 protein: CASRRDRGQATGELFF
clone size: few; J gene: TRBJ1-1; V gene: TRBV11-2; D gene: TRBD1; CDR3 DNA: TGTGCCAGCAGCACGACCTTCAGGGGGCAAGGCGCTGAAGCTTTCTTT; CDR3 protein: CASSTTFRGQGAEAFF
clone size: .; J gene: TRBJ2-7; V gene: TRBV30; D gene: TRBD2; CDR3 DNA: TGTGCCTGGAGAGCGGGAGTCGGGTACGAGCAGTACTTC; CDR3 protein: CAWRAGVGYEQYF
clone size: .; J gene: TRBJ1-4; V gene: TRBV2; D gene: .; CDR3 DNA: TGTGCCAGCAGGCTGACAGGAGATAATGAAAAACTGTTTTTT; CDR3 protein: CASRLTGDNEKLFF
clone size: few; J gene: TRBJ2-2; V gene: TRBV7-3; D gene: .; CDR3 DNA: TGTGCCAGCAGCCTGAACACCCCTAGAACCGGGGAGCTGTTTTTT; CDR3 protein: CASSLNTPRTGELFF
clone size: many; J gene: TRBJ1-5; V gene: TRBV2; D gene: .; CDR3 DNA: TGTGCCAGCACCCGGCGGGGAGCCGTGGGTGTGAATAGCAATCAGCCCCAGCATTTT; CDR3 protein: CASTRRGAVGVNSNQPQHF
clone size: .; J gene: TRBJ2-3; V gene: TRBV20-1; D gene: .; CDR3 DNA: TGCAGTGCTAGAGTAAGGGGCACAGATACGCAGTATTTT; CDR3 protein: CSARVRGTDTQYF
clone size: .; J gene: TRBJ1-4; V gene: TRBV11-2; D gene: .; CDR3 DNA: TGTGCCAGCAGCTCACCTTCAGGGGAAGGGGGAGAAAAACTGTTTTTT; CDR3 protein: CASSSPSGEGGEKLFF
clone size: .; J gene: TRBJ2-5; V gene: TRBV3-1; D gene: .; CDR3 DNA: TGTGCCAGCAGCCAAGCAGAGACCCAGTACTTC; CDR3 protein: CASSQAETQYF
clone size: .; J gene: TRBJ2-1; V gene: TRBV7-3; D gene: TRBD2; CDR3 DNA: TGTGCCAGCAGCCCTAGACTAGCGGGGTCTTACAATGTGCAGTTCTTC; CDR3 protein: CASSPRLAGSYNVQFF
clone size: .; J gene: TRBJ1-1; V gene: TRBV9; D gene: TRBD1; CDR3 DNA: TGTGCCAGCAGCGCGGGCCTAGGACAGGTTTCCACTGAAGCTTTCTTT; CDR3 protein: CASSAGLGQVSTEAFF
clone size: .; J gene: TRBJ1-2; V gene: TRBV6-1; D gene: .; CDR3 DNA: TGTGCCAGCCTGGACGGGGGCCGCGGCTACACCTTC; CDR3 protein: CASLDGGRGYTF
clone size: .; J gene: TRBJ2-2; V gene: TRBV7-2; D gene: TRBD1; CDR3 DNA: TGTGCCAGCAGCGGCACAGGGGTGACAAACACCGGGGAGCTGTTTTTT; CDR3 protein: CASSGTGVTNTGELFF
clone size: many; J gene: TRBJ2-7; V gene: TRBV2; D gene: .; CDR3 DNA: TGTGCCAGCAACCCCCTGTTACTAGCAGGTGGTTTCCCCGAGCAGTACTTC; CDR3 protein: CASNPLLLAGGFPEQYF
clone size: .; J gene: TRBJ2-5; V gene: TRBV6-2/TRBV6-3; D gene: .; CDR3 DNA: TGTGCCAGCAGTAAACTGTCACAGGCCAGCCAAGAGACCCAGTACTTC; CDR3 protein: CASSKLSQASQETQYF
clone size: many; J gene: TRBJ2-1; V gene: TRBV7-2; D gene: TRBD2; CDR3 DNA: TGTGCCAGCAGTCGGGCTAGCGGTAACAATGAGCAGTTCTTC; CDR3 protein: CASSRASGNNEQFF
clone size: many; J gene: TRBJ1-6; V gene: TRBV28; D gene: TRBD1; CDR3 DNA: TGTGCCAGCAGAAACCGGGACAGAAATTCACCCCTCCACTTT; CDR3 protein: CASRNRDRNSPLHF
clone size: .; J gene: TRBJ2-7; V gene: TRBV4-3; D gene: TRBD2; CDR3 DNA: TGCGCCAGCAGCCAAGGCGGGGGCGAGCAGTACTTC; CDR3 protein: CASSQGGGEQYF
clone size: few; J gene: TRBJ2-7; V gene: TRBV9; D gene: TRBD2; CDR3 DNA: TGTGCCAGCAGCGGTAGCGGGGCCTCCTACGAGCAGTACTTC; CDR3 protein: CASSGSGASYEQYF
clone size: .; J gene: TRBJ1-1; V gene: TRBV12-3/TRBV12-4; D gene: .; CDR3 DNA: TGTGCCAGCAGACTACAGAGAAGGGGTGAAGCTTTCTTT; CDR3 protein: CASRLQRRGEAFF
clone size: .; J gene: TRBJ2-7; V gene: TRBV7-2; D gene: .; CDR3 DNA: TGTGCCAGCAGCCCCACCCAGACAGGACCCTACGAGCAGTACTTC; CDR3 protein: CASSPTQTGPYEQYF
clone size: many; J gene: TRBJ1-5; V gene: TRBV20-1; D gene: TRBD1; CDR3 DNA: TGCAGTGCTGGGACAGACAGCTCGTATAGCAATCAGCCCCAGCATTTT; CDR3 protein: CSAGTDSSYSNQPQHF
clone size: many; J gene: TRBJ2-6; V gene: TRBV6-2/TRBV6-3; D gene: .; CDR3 DNA: TGTGCCAGCAGCAGGGCCTCTGGGGCCAACGTCCTGACTTTC; CDR3 protein: CASSRASGANVLTF
clone size: few; J gene: TRBJ2-7; V gene: TRBV20-1; D gene: TRBD2; CDR3 DNA: TGCAGTGCTAGAGATACCCTAGCGGGACTATCCTACGAGCAGTACTTC; CDR3 protein: CSARDTLAGLSYEQYF
clone size: .; J gene: TRBJ1-1; V gene: TRBV5-1; D gene: .; CDR3 DNA: TGCGCCAGCAACACTCCCGGGGGTGCCACTGAAGCTTTCTTT; CDR3 protein: CASNTPGGATEAFF
clone size: .; J gene: TRBJ2-2; V gene: TRBV5-4; D gene: TRBD2; CDR3 DNA: TGTGCCAGCAGCCGCCCTACTAGCGAGGCCGGGGAGCTGTTTTTT; CDR3 protein: CASSRPTSEAGELFF
clone size: .; J gene: TRBJ1-1; V gene: TRBV5-1; D gene: .; CDR3 DNA: TGCGCCAGCAGCGACCAAATGAACACTGAAGCTTTCTTT; CDR3 protein: CASSDQMNTEAFF
clone size: few; J gene: TRBJ2-7; V gene: TRBV7-2; D gene: .; CDR3 DNA: TGTGCCAGCAGCTTAAATGACGAGCAGTACTTC; CDR3 protein: CASSLNDEQYF
clone size: .; J gene: TRBJ2-7; V gene: TRBV12-3/TRBV12-4; D gene: .; CDR3 DNA: TGTGCCAGCAGTTCCTTGGACCAATACGAGCAGTACTTC; CDR3 protein: CASSSLDQYEQYF
clone size: few; J gene: TRBJ2-3; V gene: TRBV27; D gene: TRBD1; CDR3 DNA: TGTGCCAGTCGAGACAGGGGGCTCTCAGATACGCAGTATTTT; CDR3 protein: CASRDRGLSDTQYF